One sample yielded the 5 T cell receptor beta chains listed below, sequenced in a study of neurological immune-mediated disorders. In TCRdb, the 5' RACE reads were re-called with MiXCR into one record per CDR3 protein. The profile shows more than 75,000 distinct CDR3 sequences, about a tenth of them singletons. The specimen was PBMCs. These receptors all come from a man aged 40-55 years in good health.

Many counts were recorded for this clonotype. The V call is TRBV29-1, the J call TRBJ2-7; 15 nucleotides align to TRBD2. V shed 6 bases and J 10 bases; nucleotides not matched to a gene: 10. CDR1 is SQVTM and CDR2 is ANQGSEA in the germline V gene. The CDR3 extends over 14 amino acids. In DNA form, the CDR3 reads TGCAGCGTCCTGGGGGGACTAGCGGGAGGAGCTCAGTACTTC. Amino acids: CSVLGGLAGGAQYF.

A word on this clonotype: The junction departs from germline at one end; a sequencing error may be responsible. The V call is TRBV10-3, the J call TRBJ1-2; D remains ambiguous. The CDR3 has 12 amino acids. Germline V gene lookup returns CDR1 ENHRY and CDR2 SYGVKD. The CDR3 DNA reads TGTACCATCAGTCATACCAACTATGGCTACACCTTC. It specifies CTISHTNYGYTF.

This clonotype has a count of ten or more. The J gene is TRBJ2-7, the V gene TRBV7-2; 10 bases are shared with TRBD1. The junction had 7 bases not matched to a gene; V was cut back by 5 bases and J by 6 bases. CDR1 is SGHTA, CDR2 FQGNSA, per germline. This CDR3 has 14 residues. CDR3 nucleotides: TGTGCCAGCAGCAAAAGACAGGGGGCTGGCGAGCAGTACTTC. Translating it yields CASSKRQGAGEQYF. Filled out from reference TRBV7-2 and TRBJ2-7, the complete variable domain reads GAGVSQSPSNKVTEKGKDVELRCDPISGHTALYWYRQSLGQGLEFLIYFQGNSAPDKSGLPSDRFSAERTGGSVSTLTIQRTQQEDSAVYLCASSKRQGAGEQYFGPGTRLTVT.

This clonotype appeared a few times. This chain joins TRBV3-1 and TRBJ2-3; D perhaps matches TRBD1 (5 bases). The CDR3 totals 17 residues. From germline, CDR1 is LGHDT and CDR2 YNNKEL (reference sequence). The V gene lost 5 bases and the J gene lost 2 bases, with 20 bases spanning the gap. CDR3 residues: CASSTQTDRRYTDTQYF. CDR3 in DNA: TGTGCCAGCAGCACCCAGACCGACAGAAGGTACACAGATACGCAGTATTTT.

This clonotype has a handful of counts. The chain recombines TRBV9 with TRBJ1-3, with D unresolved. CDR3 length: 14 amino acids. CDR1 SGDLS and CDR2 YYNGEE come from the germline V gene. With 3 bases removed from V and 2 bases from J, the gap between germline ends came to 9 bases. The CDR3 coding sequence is TGTGCCAGCAGCGAGCCGGGCCCTGGAAACACCATATATTTT. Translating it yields CASSEPGPGNTIYF.